What follows is one T cell receptor (beta chain) and its context. This sample was included in a study of blood T cell repertoires in COVID-19. Study as a whole: In each case, the material was cDNA or gDNA derived from T cells, B-cell-depleted T cells, or PBMCs.

As handled by the study authors: Using reference gene primer amplification, nucleated cell counts were estimated. Repertoires were generated with immunoSEQ multiplex PCR, while TCRdb's copy carries only in-frame clones and drops some. V and J calls and clone size are as listed in that table; D and trimming were resolved from the DNA. The table shows roughly 97,000 clones, with approximately 87% occurring only once. Material for sequencing was peripheral blood. The receptor comes from a human donor in a cohort sampled during active COVID-19.

CDR3 nucleotide sequence: TGTGCCAGCAGCGAGGGGACATTATATTTCTCTGGGGCCAACGTCCTGACTTTC. It is translated as CASSEGTLYFSGANVLTF. The V and J genes are TRBV9 and TRBJ2-6, with a tentative D call TRBD1 (6 bases). V lost 3 bases and J 0 bases, leaving 16 bases between the germline ends. Germline V CDR1 and CDR2: SGDLS, YYNGEE. This CDR3 contains 18 residues.